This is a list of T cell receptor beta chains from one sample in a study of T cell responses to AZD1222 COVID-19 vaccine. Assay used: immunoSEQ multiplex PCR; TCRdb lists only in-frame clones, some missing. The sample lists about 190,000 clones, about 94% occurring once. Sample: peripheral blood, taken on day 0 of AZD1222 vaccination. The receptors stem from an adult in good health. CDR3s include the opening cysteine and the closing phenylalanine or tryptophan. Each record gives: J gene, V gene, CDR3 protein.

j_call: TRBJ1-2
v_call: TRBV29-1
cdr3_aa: CSVDPQGRGSYGYTF

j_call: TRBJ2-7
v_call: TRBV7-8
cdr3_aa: CASSPDRGSYEQYF

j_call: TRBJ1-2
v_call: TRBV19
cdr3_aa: CASSLTGNYGYTF

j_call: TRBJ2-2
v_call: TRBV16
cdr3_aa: CASSQTPFQGSSTGELFF

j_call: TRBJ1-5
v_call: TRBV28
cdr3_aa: CASSTRDRGSNQPQHF

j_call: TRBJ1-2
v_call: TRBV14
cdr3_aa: CASSQVTGSGYTF

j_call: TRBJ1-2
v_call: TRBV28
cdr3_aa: CASSFGGTNYGYTF

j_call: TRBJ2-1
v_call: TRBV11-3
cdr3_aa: CASSLEGLAGYNEQFF

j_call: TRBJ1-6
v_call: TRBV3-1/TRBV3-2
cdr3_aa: CASSQSATANSPLHF

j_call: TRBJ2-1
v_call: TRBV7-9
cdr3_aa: CASRAYQRGRQFF

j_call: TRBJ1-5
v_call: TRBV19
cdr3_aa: CASSGPQGGNQPQHF

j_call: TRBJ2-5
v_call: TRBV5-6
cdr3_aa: CASSPGQVETQYF

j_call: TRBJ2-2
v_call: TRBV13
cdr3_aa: CASSLATGRESTGELFF

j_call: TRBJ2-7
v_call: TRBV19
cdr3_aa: CASSFGGSSYEQYF

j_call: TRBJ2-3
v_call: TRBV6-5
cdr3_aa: CASRPLRGTDTQYF

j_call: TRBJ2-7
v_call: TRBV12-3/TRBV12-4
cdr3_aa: CASSFVTGGEQYF

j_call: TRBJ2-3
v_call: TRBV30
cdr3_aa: CAWSAGGSTDTQYF

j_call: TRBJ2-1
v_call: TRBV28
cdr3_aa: CASSSLTVGTSGSKYNEQFF

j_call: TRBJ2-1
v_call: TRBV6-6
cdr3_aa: CASSPAGGPGGNEQFF

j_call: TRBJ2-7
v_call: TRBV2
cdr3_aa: CASSGLSSYEQYF

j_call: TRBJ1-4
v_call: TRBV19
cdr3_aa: CASKHVGKLFF

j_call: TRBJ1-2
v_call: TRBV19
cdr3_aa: CASRLEEGYGYTF

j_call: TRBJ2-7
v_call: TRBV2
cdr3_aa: CASHKGAAGSGEQYF

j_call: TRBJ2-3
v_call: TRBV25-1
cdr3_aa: CASSGLAGVRTDTQYF

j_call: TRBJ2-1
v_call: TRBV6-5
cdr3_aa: CASSFDSSSYNEQFF